Below, 23 T cell receptor beta chains from the same sample are listed, as sequenced in a study of cytomegalovirus exposure and HLA in healthy donors. Primers included in the PCR were 60 Vbeta and 13 Jbeta primers. Assay: immunoSEQ multiplex PCR; the TCRdb copy retains only in-frame clones and omits some. The sample holds a few hundred thousand clones, about 80% seen once. Source material: PBMCs. Every receptor here comes from a girl aged 2 to 9 in good health and CMV-seronegative.

The V call is TRBV28, the J call TRBJ1-1; D ambiguous. The CDR3 runs 13 residues. Germline V gives CDR1 MDHEN, CDR2 SYDVKM. The V gene lost 5 bases and the J gene lost 8 bases, with 15 bases spanning the gap. The CDR3, as DNA: TGTGCCAGCAGTACGAACGCCCCACAAGAAGCTTTCTTT. Amino acid sequence: CASSTNAPQEAFF.

V gene TRBV11-2 combines with J gene TRBJ1-2, with D perhaps matching TRBD1 (6 bases). This CDR3 is 15 amino acids long. Deletions cut 5 bases from V and 3 bases from J, with 16 bases between. Germline V gene sequence: CDR1 SGHAT, CDR2 FQNNGV. CDR3 protein: CASSGGWGRYYGYTF. The CDR3 coding sequence is TGTGCCAGCAGCGGGGGATGGGGGCGCTACTATGGCTACACCTTC.

Only a few counts were recorded for this clone. The V gene is TRBV20-1, the J gene TRBJ1-3; D gene unclear. V shed 5 bases and J shed 4 bases, with 3 bases lying between them. This CDR3 is built from 10 residues. Germline-derived CDR1 and CDR2 are DFQATT and SNEGSKA (reference sequence). CDR3 in amino acids: CSAAGNTIYF. Written as DNA, the CDR3 is TGCAGTGCTGCGGGAAACACCATATATTTT.

The chain couples TRBV5-4 to TRBJ2-1; no definite D call. Germline V gene sequence: CDR1 SGHNT, CDR2 YYREEE (reference sequence). This CDR3 has 11 amino acids. The V gene lost 2 bases and the J gene lost 10 bases, with 7 bases spanning the gap. The CDR3 sequence: CASSFGREQFF. The DNA of the CDR3 is TGTGCCAGCAGCTTTGGCCGCGAGCAGTTCTTC.

This chain links TRBV27 with TRBJ2-3; a weak D match, TRBD2 (6 bases). V was trimmed by 1 base and J by 0 bases, leaving 11 bases between them. The CDR3 sequence is 16 residues long. CDR1 and CDR2 (germline): MNHEY, SMNVEV (reference sequence). The CDR3 sequence: CASSLWGRPSTDTQYF. In DNA form, the CDR3 reads TGTGCCAGCAGTTTATGGGGGAGGCCTAGCACAGATACGCAGTATTTT.

This clone was recorded a few times. This chain links TRBV9 with TRBJ2-7; possible D gene TRBD1, 6 bases. The germline gives CDR1 SGDLS, CDR2 YYNGEE. Between the trimmed V and J ends, which lost 4 bases and 5 bases, there was a span of 10 bases. The CDR3 runs to 12 residues. The CDR3 nucleotides read TGTGCCAGCAGCCAAGGGGGTCACGAGCAGTACTTC. Translated: CASSQGGHEQYF.

V and J are TRBV11-2 and TRBJ1-1; 7 nucleotides match TRBD1. The J segment lost 0 bases and the V segment lost 6 bases, leaving 10 bases of the junction unmatched. This CDR3 region has 16 residues. CDR1 and CDR2 from the germline V gene are SGHAT and FQNNGV. CDR3 region: CASSTGEGELNTEAFF. The CDR3 nucleotides are TGTGCCAGCAGTACAGGGGAAGGGGAATTGAACACTGAAGCTTTCTTT.

The chain links TRBV6-5 to TRBJ2-1, with TRBD1 matching over 10 bases. Germline trimming cut 6 bases from V and 3 bases from J; bases unmatched to any gene: 5. CDR3 length equals 15 residues. CDR1 is MNHEY, CDR2 SVGAGI, per germline. The CDR3 region is CASSPGTGDYNEQFF. The CDR3, as DNA: TGTGCCAGCAGCCCCGGGACAGGGGACTACAATGAGCAGTTCTTC.

The V and J genes are TRBV28 and TRBJ2-3, with a tentative D call TRBD1 (5 bases). Trimming stripped 3 bases from V and 5 bases from J, with 15 bases between. This CDR3 spans 15 amino acids. Germline V lookup: CDR1 MDHEN, CDR2 SYDVKM. The CDR3 sequence is CASSFPGQLGDTQYF. The CDR3 DNA reads TGTGCCAGCAGTTTCCCCGGACAATTGGGAGATACGCAGTATTTT.

The rearrangement links TRBV5-1 to TRBJ2-7, with 11 bases lining up with TRBD2. The CDR3 spans 15 residues. From germline, CDR1 is SGHRS and CDR2 YFSETQ. Trimming at V came to 4 bases and at J to 3 bases, leaving 6 bases not matched to a gene. The CDR3 here is CASSEGLAGIYEQYF. As DNA, the CDR3 is TGCGCCAGCAGCGAAGGACTAGCGGGTATCTACGAGCAGTACTTC.

This rearrangement joins TRBV28 to TRBJ1-5, with 7 nucleotides matching TRBD1. Germline V gene sequence: CDR1 MDHEN, CDR2 SYDVKM. The CDR3 loop spans 15 amino acids. V shed 7 bases, J shed 0 bases, and the junction held 6 bases outside the gene matches. The CDR3 spells CASNPQGNSNQPQHF. CDR3 nucleotide sequence: TGTGCCAGCAACCCACAGGGGAATAGCAATCAGCCCCAGCATTTT.

This rearrangement joins TRBV28 to TRBJ2-3; TRBD1 matches at 9 bases. CDR1 and CDR2 (germline): MDHEN, SYDVKM. This CDR3 is built from 16 residues. J lost 2 bases, V lost 5 bases, and 8 bases had no gene match. This CDR3 reads CASSLTGTGPTDTQYF. The CDR3 nucleotides are TGTGCCAGCAGTCTAACCGGGACAGGGCCCACAGATACGCAGTATTTT.

This clone appeared once. The chain joins TRBV9 to TRBJ1-2; 7 bases are shared with TRBD1. The CDR3 contains 15 residues. Trimming at V came to 4 bases and at J to 5 bases, leaving 11 bases not matched to a gene. The germline V gene encodes CDR1 SGDLS and CDR2 YYNGEE. For the CDR3, the DNA is TGTGCCAGCAGCACTTCCGGGACAGCCTCGTATGGCTACACCTTC. Translating gives CASSTSGTASYGYTF.

In this sample, this clone turned up once. This chain connects TRBV29-1 to TRBJ2-2; maybe TRBD2 (6 bases). Per germline, CDR1 SQVTM and CDR2 ANQGSEA. There are 14 residues in the CDR3. Trimming removed 5 bases at V and 5 bases at J, with 15 bases between. CDR3 in DNA: TGCAGCGTTCTTGGGGGAGGAGCGACCGGGGAGCTGTTTTTT. It is translated as CSVLGGGATGELFF.

The rearrangement links TRBV13 to TRBJ2-3, with a tentative D call TRBD1 (5 bases). Germline CDR1 reads PRHDT; CDR2 reads FYEKMQ (reference sequence). V was pared by 5 bases and J by 7 bases, with 13 bases between. There are 13 residues in the CDR3. CDR3 amino acids: CASSPGHPNTQYF. CDR3 sequence (DNA): TGTGCCAGCAGCCCAGGACATCCTAATACGCAGTATTTT.

This clone was detected only a few times. The CDR3 protein is CASSRTQGAFNYGYTF. CDR3 DNA sequence: TGTGCCAGCAGCCGAACTCAGGGGGCGTTTAACTATGGCTACACCTTC. V usage is TRBV28 and J usage is TRBJ1-2; 8 bases are shared with TRBD1. In germline, CDR1 is MDHEN, CDR2 SYDVKM. V lost 6 bases to trimming and J lost 1 base; unmatched junction nucleotides: 10. The CDR3 totals 16 residues.

This clone appeared a few times. The V call is TRBV28, the J call TRBJ2-7; possible D gene TRBD1, 5 bases. Germline V gene lookup returns CDR1 MDHEN and CDR2 SYDVKM. The CDR3 has 12 residues. With 0 bases removed from V and 6 bases from J, the gap between germline ends came to 6 bases. The CDR3 sequence: CASSLWGREQYF. The CDR3 DNA is TGTGCCAGCAGTTTATGGGGGCGCGAGCAGTACTTC.

The chain is built from TRBV4-1 and TRBJ2-1; 11 bases line up with TRBD2. The J segment lost 0 bases and the V segment lost 4 bases, leaving 11 bases of the junction unmatched. The germline gives CDR1 MGHRA, CDR2 YSYEKL. This CDR3 contains 19 residues. The CDR3 here is CASSRTGTSGVSSYNEQFF. In nucleotides, the CDR3 is TGCGCCAGCAGCCGCACTGGGACTAGCGGTGTTAGCTCCTACAATGAGCAGTTCTTC.

The genes are TRBV7-9 and TRBJ2-5; 8 nucleotides align to TRBD2. Germline CDR1 and CDR2: SEHNR and FQNEAQ (reference sequence). After removal of 6 bases from V and 2 bases from J, the junction contained 8 bases not matched to a gene. The CDR3 extends over 15 amino acids. CDR3 residues: CASSLRGGGQETQYF. DNA for the CDR3: TGTGCCAGCAGTTTAAGAGGCGGGGGGCAAGAGACCCAGTACTTC.

The V and J genes are TRBV28 and TRBJ1-6; 7 bases fit TRBD1. The germline gives CDR1 MDHEN, CDR2 SYDVKM. There are 18 residues in the CDR3. Losses at the gene ends were 4 bases for V and 1 base for J; bases not matched to a gene: 10. The chain's CDR3 is CASSSGQSPGSYNSPLHF. The CDR3 nucleotides are TGTGCCAGCAGTTCGGGACAGTCACCAGGGTCCTATAATTCACCCCTCCACTTT.

The chain links TRBV11-1 to TRBJ2-5; D is unresolved. V dropped 5 bases and J dropped 0 bases, with 19 bases sitting between them. Germline V gene lookup returns CDR1 SGHAT and CDR2 FQDESV (reference sequence). The CDR3 runs 17 residues. The chain's CDR3 is CASSPAGGSSYQETQYF. CDR3 coding DNA: TGTGCCAGCAGCCCGGCCGGCGGTAGCTCGTACCAAGAGACCCAGTACTTC.

The chain couples TRBV2 to TRBJ1-2; D not certain. V was cut by 8 bases and J by 2 bases, with 12 bases left in between. Per the germline V gene, CDR1 is SNHLY and CDR2 is FYNNEI. CDR3 length: 13 amino acids. The CDR3 spells CASRGAGNYGYTF. The CDR3 region has the DNA TGTGCCAGCCGGGGTGCGGGGAACTATGGCTACACCTTC.

The gene calls are TRBV11-2 and TRBJ1-4, with TRBD1 identical over 7 bases. The V and J ends lost 4 bases and 7 bases, in that order; junction bases with no gene match: 6. The germline CDR1 and CDR2 sequences are SGHAT and FQNNGV. CDR3 size: 14 residues. The CDR3 loop reads CASSSRGRVEKLFF. The CDR3 DNA sequence: TGTGCCAGCAGCTCTAGGGGGCGTGTTGAAAAACTGTTTTTT.